Listed below are T cell receptor beta chains from one sample, sequenced in a study of T cells in Graves' hyperthyroidism and ophthalmopathy. TCRdb called the multiplex PCR reads again in MiXCR, with one record for every CDR3 protein. The sample has under 650,000 distinct CDR3 sequences, about a sixth seen once; the top ten hold 3.5% to 4%. Material for sequencing was blood. These receptors originate from a woman aged 25 to 39 with Graves' hyperthyroidism. Each CDR3 is given with its conserved first and last residue. A D gene is named only where the DNA matches it firmly. Size is stated for part of the rows, as once, few or many counts, or as a class when the clone is expanded.

CDR3nt | CDR3aa | abundance | j_gene | v_gene | d_gene
TGCAGTGCTAGAGATGGTCTCAGGCCTAATGAAAAACTGTTTTTT | CSARDGLRPNEKLFF | few | TRBJ1-4 | TRBV20-1 | -
TGCAGTGCTAGAGGAGGTGACAGCTTTGATGGCGAGCAGTACTTC | CSARGGDSFDGEQYF | many | TRBJ2-7 | TRBV20-1 | -
TGCGCCAGCAGCCAAGATGGTCAGGGTCTGACACCCCTCCACTTT | CASSQDGQGLTPLHF | - | TRBJ1-6 | TRBV4-3 | -
TGTGCCAGCAGGAGGGGGGGCCTTGAAGCTTTCTTT | CASRRGGLEAFF | many | TRBJ1-1 | TRBV27 | -
TGTGCCAGTAGAATCGGAGAGGTAGGAAATGAGCAGTTCTTC | CASRIGEVGNEQFF | few | TRBJ2-1 | TRBV11-3 | -
TGTGCCAGCACTTACAGAGTCAGCTCTGGAGACACCATATATTTT | CASTYRVSSGDTIYF | - | TRBJ1-3 | TRBV6-5 | -
TGTGCCAGCGGCCCCACCCAGCTAGCGGAGCAGTTCTTC | CASGPTQLAEQFF | few | TRBJ2-1 | TRBV6-1 | -
TGTGCCAGCAGTTACGCCACTCGCGGAGGGACCCAGTACTTC | CASSYATRGGTQYF | many | TRBJ2-5 | TRBV6-2/TRBV6-3 | -
TGTGCCAGTAGTCCCCCCGATGGGGGTACAAACGAGCAGTACTTC | CASSPPDGGTNEQYF | few | TRBJ2-7 | TRBV19 | -
TGTGCCAGCAGCGCTGGGACAGGTGTTAGCACAGATACGCAGTATTTT | CASSAGTGVSTDTQYF | many | TRBJ2-3 | TRBV11-1 | TRBD1
TGTGCCACCAGTCGGGACCCTGAAAGTCGCGAGCAGTACTTC | CATSRDPESREQYF | few | TRBJ2-7 | TRBV15 | -
TGTGCCAGCAGCCAAGATCGGACGGGGAGAGCTTTCTTT | CASSQDRTGRAFF | many | TRBJ1-1 | TRBV3-1 | -
TGTGCCAGCACCCTTGGGACTAGCGGGATTAGAAACATTCAGTACTTC | CASTLGTSGIRNIQYF | - | TRBJ2-4 | TRBV13 | TRBD2
TGTGCCAGCAGCCAAGGTCTAGCGGGGGGCATGGATGAGCAGTTCTTC | CASSQGLAGGMDEQFF | - | TRBJ2-1 | TRBV3-1 | TRBD2
TGTGCCAGCAGCTCGATCACTAGCCGACAAGAGACCCAGTACTTC | CASSSITSRQETQYF | - | TRBJ2-5 | TRBV7-3 | -
TGTGCCAGCAGTCCCCACCGCAGTACGGGACTAATAGCCTACAATGAGCAGTACTTC | CASSPHRSTGLIAYNEQYF | - | TRBJ2-7 | TRBV12-3/TRBV12-4 | TRBD2
TGTGCCAGCAGCCCGACAAGGGCCTCACCCCTCCACTTT | CASSPTRASPLHF | few | TRBJ1-6 | TRBV3-1 | -
TGTGCCAGCAGCCGGGACAGGGGAGATGAGCAGTACTTC | CASSRDRGDEQYF | many | TRBJ2-7 | TRBV7-9 | TRBD1
TGTGCCAGCAGTTTAGGGGGGGCCTACGGGCAGTACTTC | CASSLGGAYGQYF | few | TRBJ2-7 | TRBV12-3/TRBV12-4 | -
TGTGCCACCAGTGATGCGCCGGGACTCAGCTACAATGAGCAGTTCTTC | CATSDAPGLSYNEQFF | many | TRBJ2-1 | TRBV24-1 | -
TGTGCCAGCAGCCCTTCCACATACCAAGAGACCCAGTACTTC | CASSPSTYQETQYF | many | TRBJ2-5 | TRBV7-2 | -
TGTGCCAGCAGTTTAATAGCAGGGGGCGTTTACGAGCAGTACTTC | CASSLIAGGVYEQYF | many | TRBJ2-7 | TRBV28 | TRBD1
TGTGCCAGCGGCCCTAGTCACACAGATACGCAGTATTTT | CASGPSHTDTQYF | many | TRBJ2-3 | TRBV2 | -
TGTGCCATTACGACAGGGGCCCCCGCCTACGAGCAGTACTTC | CAITTGAPAYEQYF | - | TRBJ2-7 | TRBV28 | TRBD1
TGTGCCAGCAGCATGCACACAAACACTGAAGCTTTCTTT | CASSMHTNTEAFF | few | TRBJ1-1 | TRBV7-3 | -